The T cell receptor beta chain described here comes from a study of PD-1 blockade in classical Hodgkin lymphoma. Produced via immunoSEQ multiplex PCR; TCRdb's table is partial and in-frame only. The table records around 99,000 clones, around 81% of them present only once. This CDR3 comprises 12 residues. Trimming took off 3 bases at V and 5 bases at J, with 7 bases between the two ends. In germline, CDR1 is KGHSH, CDR2 LQKENI. The patients all showed relapse after autologous stem cell transplantation, while their brentuximab vedotin exposure varied. The TCR sequence derives from a human donor with classical Hodgkin lymphoma. The chain has TRBV18 and TRBJ2-5; D gene uncertain. The sample in question was peripheral blood mononuclear cells (PBMCs), obtained before the second cycle of nivolumab. The CDR3 DNA follows: TGTGCCAGCTCACCGTCGGATGAGACCCAGTACTTC. Its protein product is CASSPSDETQYF.